This TCR beta chain was sequenced during a study of T cells in Graves' hyperthyroidism and ophthalmopathy. This clonotype was detected only a few times. Its antigen remains unknown. The source material, RNA transcripts, was used to amplify TCR beta CDR3 regions. The TCR CDR3 was amplified in a first-round RT-PCR using the HTBI primer set. TCRdb recomputed calls from the multiplex PCR reads with MiXCR, one row per CDR3 protein. The sample consists of 300,000 or so distinct CDR3 sequences, more than 15% of them appearing once. Whole-study findings and limits: Ophthalmopathy was identified by the model a median around 6 months ahead of onset. Peripheral blood also featured most of the thyroid clonotypes expanded above 0.001.

Clinical symptoms, serum thyroxine, TRAb, thyroid ultrasound and orbital computed tomography established diagnosis. PBMCs were sourced from more than 9 ml fresh peripheral blood. This CDR3 comprises 15 residues. V lost 0 bases, J lost 5 bases, and 4 bases stayed unmatched. The germline CDR1 and CDR2 sequences are LGHNA and YSLEER. This chain connects TRBV4-3 to TRBJ2-7; 10 bases are shared with TRBD1. Source material: blood. This TCR derives from an older woman with Graves' ophthalmopathy. This chain's CDR3 is CASSQERQGANEQYF. The CDR3 DNA sequence: TGCGCCAGCAGCCAAGAGAGACAGGGGGCTAACGAGCAGTACTTC.